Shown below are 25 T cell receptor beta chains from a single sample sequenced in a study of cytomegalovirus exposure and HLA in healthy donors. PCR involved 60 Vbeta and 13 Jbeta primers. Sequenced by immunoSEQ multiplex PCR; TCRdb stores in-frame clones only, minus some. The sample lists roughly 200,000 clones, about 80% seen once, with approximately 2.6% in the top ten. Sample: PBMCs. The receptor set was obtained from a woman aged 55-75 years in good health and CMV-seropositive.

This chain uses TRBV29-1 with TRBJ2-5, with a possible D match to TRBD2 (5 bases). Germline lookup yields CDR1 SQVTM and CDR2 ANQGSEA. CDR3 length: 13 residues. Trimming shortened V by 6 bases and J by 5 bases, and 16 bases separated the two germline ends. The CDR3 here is CSVARGIVETQYF. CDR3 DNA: TGCAGCGTGGCTCGGGGTATCGTTGAGACCCAGTACTTC.

The CDR3 here is CASSFMGLETDTQYF. In nucleotides, the CDR3 is TGCGCCAGCAGCTTTATGGGACTAGAAACAGATACGCAGTATTTT. The chain recombines TRBV5-1 with TRBJ2-3, with TRBD2 matching over 8 bases. Trimming at V came to 2 bases and at J to 3 bases, leaving 5 bases not matched to a gene. The V gene's germline CDR1 is SGHRS and CDR2 YFSETQ. The length of the CDR3 is 15 residues.

The CDR3 is CAWSDRGYQPQHF. Here the CDR3 DNA reads TGTGCCTGGAGCGACAGGGGCTATCAGCCCCAGCATTTT. The gene calls are TRBV30 and TRBJ1-5; TRBD1 matches at 8 bases. Germline CDR1 is GTSNPN and CDR2 is SVGIG (reference sequence). This CDR3 is 13 amino acids long. The V and J ends lost 3 bases and 5 bases, in that order; junction bases with no gene match: 3.

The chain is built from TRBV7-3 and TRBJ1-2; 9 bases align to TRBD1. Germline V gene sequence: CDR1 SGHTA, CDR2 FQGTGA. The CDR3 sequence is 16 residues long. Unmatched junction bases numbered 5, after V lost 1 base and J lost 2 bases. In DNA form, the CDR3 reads TGTGCCAGCAGCTTAAACCCCGGGACAGGGAACTATGGCTACACCTTC. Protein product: CASSLNPGTGNYGYTF.

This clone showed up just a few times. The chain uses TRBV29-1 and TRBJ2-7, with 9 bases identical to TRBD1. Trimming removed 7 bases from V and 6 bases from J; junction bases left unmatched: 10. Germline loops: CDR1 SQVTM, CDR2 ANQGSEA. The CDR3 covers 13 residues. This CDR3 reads CSAHRGQGLEQYF. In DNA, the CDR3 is TGCAGCGCCCACAGGGGGCAGGGACTCGAGCAGTACTTC.

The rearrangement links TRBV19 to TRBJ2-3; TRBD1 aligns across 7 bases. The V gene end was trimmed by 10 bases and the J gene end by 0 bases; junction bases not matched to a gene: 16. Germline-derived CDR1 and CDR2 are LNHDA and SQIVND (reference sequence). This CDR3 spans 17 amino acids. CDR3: CATNVRRGSASTDTQYF. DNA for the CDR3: TGTGCCACGAACGTCCGCAGGGGGTCGGCTAGCACAGATACGCAGTATTTT.

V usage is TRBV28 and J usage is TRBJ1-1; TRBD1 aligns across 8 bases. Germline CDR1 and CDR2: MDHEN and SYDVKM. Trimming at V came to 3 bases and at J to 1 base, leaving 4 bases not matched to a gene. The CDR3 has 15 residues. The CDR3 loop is CASSLTGAGNTEAFF. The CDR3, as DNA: TGTGCCAGCAGTTTGACAGGGGCGGGGAACACTGAAGCTTTCTTT.

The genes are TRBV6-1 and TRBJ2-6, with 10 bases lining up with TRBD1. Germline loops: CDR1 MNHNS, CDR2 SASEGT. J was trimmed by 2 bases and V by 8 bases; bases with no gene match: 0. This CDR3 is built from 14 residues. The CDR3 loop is CASGTGAGANVLTF. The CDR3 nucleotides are TGTGCCAGCGGGACAGGGGCTGGGGCCAACGTCCTGACTTTC.

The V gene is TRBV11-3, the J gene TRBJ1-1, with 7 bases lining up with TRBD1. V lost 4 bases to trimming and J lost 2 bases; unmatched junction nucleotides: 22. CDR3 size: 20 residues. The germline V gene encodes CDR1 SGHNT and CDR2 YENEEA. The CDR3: CASSSIQPYSDRAPNTEAFF. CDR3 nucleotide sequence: TGTGCCAGCAGCTCTATTCAACCCTATTCAGACAGGGCCCCTAACACTGAAGCTTTCTTT.

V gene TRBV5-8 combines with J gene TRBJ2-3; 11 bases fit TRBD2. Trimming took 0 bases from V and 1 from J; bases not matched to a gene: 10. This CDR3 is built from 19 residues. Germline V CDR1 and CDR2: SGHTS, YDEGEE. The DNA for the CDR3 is TGTGCCAGCAGCTTGGGACTAGCGGGACCCTCGTCAGGCACAGATACGCAGTATTTT. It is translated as CASSLGLAGPSSGTDTQYF.

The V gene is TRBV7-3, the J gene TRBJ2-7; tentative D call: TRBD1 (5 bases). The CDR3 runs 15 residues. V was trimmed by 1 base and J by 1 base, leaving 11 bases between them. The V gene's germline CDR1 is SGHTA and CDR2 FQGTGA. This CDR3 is CASSLNRIKSYEQYF. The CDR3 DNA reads TGTGCCAGCAGCTTAAACAGGATCAAATCCTACGAGCAGTACTTC.

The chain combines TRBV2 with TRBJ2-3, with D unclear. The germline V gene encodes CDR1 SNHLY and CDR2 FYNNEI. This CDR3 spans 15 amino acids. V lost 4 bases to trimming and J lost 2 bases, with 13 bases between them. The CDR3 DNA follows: TGTGCCAGCAGTGGAGGCGGCGTCCACACAGATACGCAGTATTTT. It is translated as CASSGGGVHTDTQYF.

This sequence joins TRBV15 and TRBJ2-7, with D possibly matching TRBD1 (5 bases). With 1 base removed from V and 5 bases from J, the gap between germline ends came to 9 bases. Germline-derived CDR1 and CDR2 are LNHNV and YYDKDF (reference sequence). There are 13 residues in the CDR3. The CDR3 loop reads CATSRAQVDEQYF. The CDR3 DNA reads TGTGCCACCAGCAGAGCACAGGTGGACGAGCAGTACTTC.

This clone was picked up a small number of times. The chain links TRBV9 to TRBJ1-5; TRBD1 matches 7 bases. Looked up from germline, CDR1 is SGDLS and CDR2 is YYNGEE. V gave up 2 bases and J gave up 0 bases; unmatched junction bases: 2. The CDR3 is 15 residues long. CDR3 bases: TGTGCCAGCAGCGTGACAGGGAATAGCAATCAGCCCCAGCATTTT. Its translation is CASSVTGNSNQPQHF.

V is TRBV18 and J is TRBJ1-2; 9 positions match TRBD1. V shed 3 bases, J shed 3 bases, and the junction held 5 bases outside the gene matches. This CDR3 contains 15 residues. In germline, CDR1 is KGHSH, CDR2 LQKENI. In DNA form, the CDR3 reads TGTGCCAGCTCACCCGCAAGGGACAGGGACTATGGCTACACCTTC. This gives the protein CASSPARDRDYGYTF. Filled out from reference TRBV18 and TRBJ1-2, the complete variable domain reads NAGVMQNPRHLVRRRGQEARLRCSPMKGHSHVYWYRQLPEEGLKFMVYLQKENIIDESGMPKERFSAEFPKEGPSILRIQQVVRGDSAAYFCASSPARDRDYGYTFGSGTRLTVV.

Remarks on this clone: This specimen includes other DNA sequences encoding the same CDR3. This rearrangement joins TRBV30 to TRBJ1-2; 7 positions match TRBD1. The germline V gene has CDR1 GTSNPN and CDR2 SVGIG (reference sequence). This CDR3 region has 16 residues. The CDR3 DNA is TGTGCTTGGGATAAACCTGGGGGACAGCCCAACTATGGCTACACCTTC. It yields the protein CAWDKPGGQPNYGYTF.

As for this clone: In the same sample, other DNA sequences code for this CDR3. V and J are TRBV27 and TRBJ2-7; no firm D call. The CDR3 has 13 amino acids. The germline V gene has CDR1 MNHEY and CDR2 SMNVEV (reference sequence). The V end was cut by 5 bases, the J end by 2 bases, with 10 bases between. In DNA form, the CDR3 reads TGTGCCAGCAGTCTAAGGCAGGCCTACGAGCAGTACTTC. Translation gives CASSLRQAYEQYF.

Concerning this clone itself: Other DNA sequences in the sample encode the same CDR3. The DNA for the CDR3 is TGCGCCAGCAGCTTGGTGGCAGGGCGGGAGACCCAGTACTTC. Amino acids: CASSLVAGRETQYF. V is TRBV5-1 and J is TRBJ2-5; possibly TRBD1 for D (5 bases). Trimming took 0 bases from V and 5 from J, leaving 11 bases between them. The CDR3 has 14 amino acids. Germline assignment: CDR1 SGHRS and CDR2 YFSETQ.

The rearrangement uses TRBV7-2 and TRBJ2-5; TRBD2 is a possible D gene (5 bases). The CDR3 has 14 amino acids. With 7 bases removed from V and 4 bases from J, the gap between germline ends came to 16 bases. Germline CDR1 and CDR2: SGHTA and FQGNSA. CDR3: CASTPALGRETQYF. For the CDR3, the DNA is TGTGCCAGCACCCCCGCGCTAGGGAGAGAGACCCAGTACTTC.

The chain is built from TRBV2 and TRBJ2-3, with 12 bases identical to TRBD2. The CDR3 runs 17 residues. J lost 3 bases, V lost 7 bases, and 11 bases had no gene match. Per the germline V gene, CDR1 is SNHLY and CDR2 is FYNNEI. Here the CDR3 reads CASKQGRGLAGTDTQYF. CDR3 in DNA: TGTGCCAGCAAACAGGGACGAGGACTAGCGGGAACAGATACGCAGTATTTT.

The CDR3 protein is CASTPTAGPAYEQYF. CDR3 DNA sequence: TGCGCCAGCACACCAACAGCGGGCCCGGCCTACGAGCAGTACTTC. The chain couples TRBV5-1 to TRBJ2-7, with TRBD2 as a possible D gene (6 bases). V shed 6 bases and J shed 2 bases, with 18 bases lying between them. The V gene's germline CDR1 is SGHRS and CDR2 YFSETQ. CDR3 length: 15 amino acids.

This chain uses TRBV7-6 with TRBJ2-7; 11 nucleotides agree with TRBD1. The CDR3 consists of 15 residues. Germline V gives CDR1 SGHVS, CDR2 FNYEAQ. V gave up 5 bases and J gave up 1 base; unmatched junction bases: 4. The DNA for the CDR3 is TGTGCCAGCAGCCCAAGGGACAGGGGGTCCTACGAGCAGTACTTC. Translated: CASSPRDRGSYEQYF.

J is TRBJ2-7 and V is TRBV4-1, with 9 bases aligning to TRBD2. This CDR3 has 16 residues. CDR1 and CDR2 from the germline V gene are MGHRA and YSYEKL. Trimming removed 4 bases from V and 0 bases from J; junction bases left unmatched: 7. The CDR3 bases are TGCGCCAGCAGCCTCTTTAGCGGGAGCAGCTCCTACGAGCAGTACTTC. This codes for CASSLFSGSSSYEQYF.

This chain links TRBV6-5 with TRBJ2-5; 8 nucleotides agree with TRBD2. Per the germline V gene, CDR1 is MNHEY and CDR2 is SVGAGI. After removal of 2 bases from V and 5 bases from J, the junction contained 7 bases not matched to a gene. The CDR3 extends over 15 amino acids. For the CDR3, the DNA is TGTGCCAGCAGTTACGGTCTAGCGGGCAGGGAGACCCAGTACTTC. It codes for CASSYGLAGRETQYF.

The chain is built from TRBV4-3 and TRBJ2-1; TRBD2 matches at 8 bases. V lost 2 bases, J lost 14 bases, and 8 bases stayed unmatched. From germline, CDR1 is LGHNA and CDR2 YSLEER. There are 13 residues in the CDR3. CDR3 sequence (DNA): TGCGCCAGCAGCCAACTATCCGGGACTAGTGAGTTCTTC. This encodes CASSQLSGTSEFF.